The T cell receptor (beta chain) described here comes from a study of cytomegalovirus exposure and HLA in healthy donors. Study-wide results and limits: It was found in a later analysis that first-cohort TCR clusters tended to co-occur in the 95 to 150 validation repertoires. Some TCR beta chains (about 180 of them) were listed as cytomegalovirus-associated. The study found most TCR sequences rare, yet found some public TCRs in many donors.

The J segment lost 4 bases and the V segment lost 7 bases, leaving 13 bases of the junction unmatched. Germline loops: CDR1 MDHEN, CDR2 SYDVKM. The CDR3 length is 15 residues. In the case of this clone: Its target is not known.

The donors were part of the roughly 120-subject validation cohort, which stood apart from the roughly 700-subject first cohort. Using immunoSEQ multiplex PCR, the repertoire was profiled, and TCRdb retains in-frame clones only, with some absent. Counted here are about 100,000 clones, around 95% occurring once; the ten biggest clones make up 0.67%. The receptor was derived from a woman between 18 and 29 years old in good health and CMV-seronegative. The genes are TRBV28 and TRBJ2-7; 7 bases match TRBD1. What was sequenced was PBMCs. The CDR3 sequence: CASKGRDRDMYEQYF. CDR3 DNA sequence: TGTGCCAGCAAAGGCCGCGACAGGGATATGTACGAGCAGTACTTC.